This T cell receptor (beta chain) was obtained from a study of T cell responses to AZD1222 COVID-19 vaccine. As for this clone: The antigen remains undetermined.

Study results and caveats: Unmutated variant regions are reportedly targeted by nearly half of spike-specific TCRs.

Produced via immunoSEQ multiplex PCR; TCRdb's table is partial and in-frame only. Among roughly 120,000 clones listed, more than 70% were seen once. V was pared by 1 base and J by 3 bases, with 10 bases between. Per the germline V gene, CDR1 is LGHDT and CDR2 is YNNKEL (reference sequence). CDR3 length: 15 residues. Here the sequenced sample was peripheral blood, taken on day 0 of AZD1222 vaccination. The chain joins TRBV3-1 (or the pseudogene TRBV3-2) to TRBJ2-1; tentative D call: TRBD2 (5 bases). The sequence was obtained from an adult in good health. The DNA for the CDR3 is TGTGCCAGCAGCCAAGCCCAGGACTTCTACAATGAGCAGTTCTTC. It translates to CASSQAQDFYNEQFF.